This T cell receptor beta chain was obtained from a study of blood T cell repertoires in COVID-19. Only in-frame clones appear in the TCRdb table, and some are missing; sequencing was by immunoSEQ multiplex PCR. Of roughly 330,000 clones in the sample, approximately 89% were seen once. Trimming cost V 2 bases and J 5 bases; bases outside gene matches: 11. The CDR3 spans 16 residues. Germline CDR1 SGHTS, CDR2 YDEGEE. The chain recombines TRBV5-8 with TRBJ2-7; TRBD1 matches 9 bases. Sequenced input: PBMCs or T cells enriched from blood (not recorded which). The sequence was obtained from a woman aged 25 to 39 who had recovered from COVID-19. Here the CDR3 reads CASSFPIPDRGNEQYF. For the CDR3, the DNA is TGTGCCAGCAGCTTCCCGATACCGGACAGGGGCAACGAGCAGTACTTC.